One and the same sample provided the 17 T cell receptor beta chains below, sequenced in a study of blood T cell repertoires in COVID-19. The protocol was immunoSEQ multiplex PCR, while the TCRdb copy is restricted to in-frame clones and leaves out a portion. This table has 160,000 or so clones, roughly 84% appearing once. Sequenced: PBMCs or T cells enriched from blood (not recorded which). These receptors came from a man in his fifties or sixties who had recovered from COVID-19.

The V and J genes are TRBV5-6 and TRBJ2-7, with D possibly matching TRBD1 (6 bases). The CDR3 length is 14 residues. Germline CDR1 reads SGHDT; CDR2 reads YYEEEE. Trimming pared 4 bases from V and 7 bases from J, leaving 18 bases between. DNA of the CDR3: TGTGCCAGCAGCAAGGAGACAGGTTCGGGGGAGCAGTACTTC. Its protein product is CASSKETGSGEQYF.

The DNA of the CDR3 is TGTGCCAGCAGCGCGCACAGGGGGCAGGGGACTGAAGCTTTCTTT. Its translation: CASSAHRGQGTEAFF. This sequence joins TRBV9 and TRBJ1-1; 9 bases map to TRBD1. J gave up 5 bases and V 3 bases, and 8 bases lay outside the gene matches. The CDR3 extends over 15 amino acids. Germline lookup yields CDR1 SGDLS and CDR2 YYNGEE.

CDR3 in amino acids: CASSQDRRDNEKLFF. The DNA of the CDR3 is TGTGCCAGCAGCCAAGATAGGAGGGATAATGAAAAACTGTTTTTT. The chain joins TRBV4-2 to TRBJ1-4; D unresolved. Trimming removed 0 bases from V and 4 bases from J, with 9 bases in between. The CDR3 is 15 amino acids. The V gene's germline CDR1 is LGHNA and CDR2 YNFKEQ.

Turning to this clone: A read error is likely, as this CDR3 ends without the conserved phenylalanine or tryptophan. The DNA is left out, because the CDR3 cannot be placed on it with certainty; the CDR3 is given as TCRdb lists it. The rearrangement joins TRBV12-3 or TRBV12-4 to TRBJ2-2; TRBD1 was called by the table and not checked on the DNA. From its first to its last residue, the CDR3 has 13 amino acids. The CDR3 protein is CASSFWSCTGCFR.

The chain couples TRBV6-5 to TRBJ2-2, with 8 bases fitting TRBD1. The CDR3 length is 15 residues. Trimming at V came to 8 bases and at J to 5 bases, leaving 10 bases not matched to a gene. CDR1 MNHEY and CDR2 SVGAGI come from the germline V gene. This CDR3 reads CASFFDRGATGELFF. The CDR3 coding sequence is TGTGCCAGCTTCTTTGACAGGGGAGCGACCGGGGAGCTGTTTTTT.

This chain connects TRBV28 to TRBJ1-2; D is ambiguous. CDR3 size: 15 residues. The germline V gene has CDR1 MDHEN and CDR2 SYDVKM. Trimming took off 5 bases at V and 4 bases at J, with 17 bases between the two ends. CDR3 nucleotide sequence: TGTGCCAGCAGTACCGCATTGCGGATGATCTATGGCTACACCTTC. Translated: CASSTALRMIYGYTF.

The chain carries TRBV5-1 and TRBJ2-5; D is possibly TRBD1 (6 bases). This CDR3 contains 15 residues. Germline CDR1 and CDR2: SGHRS and YFSETQ. Trimming cost V 4 bases and J 2 bases, with 15 bases left between them. Here the CDR3 reads CASSASQGKQETQYF. The CDR3 DNA sequence: TGCGCCAGCAGCGCCTCGCAGGGGAAGCAAGAGACCCAGTACTTC.

The CDR3: CASSRSPSGGSYEQYF. CDR3 coding DNA: TGTGCCAGCAGCCGGTCTCCTAGCGGGGGTTCCTACGAGCAGTACTTC. The chain combines TRBV7-2 with TRBJ2-7, with 10 bases that match TRBD2. The germline gives CDR1 SGHTA, CDR2 FQGNSA. CDR3 size: 16 residues. V lost 5 bases, J lost 1 base, and 8 bases stayed unmatched.

The chain couples TRBV19 to TRBJ1-5, with D uncertain. CDR1 and CDR2 from the germline V gene are LNHDA and SQIVND (reference sequence). The V end was cut by 7 bases, the J end by 6 bases, with 13 bases between. The CDR3 spans 13 residues. CDR3 nucleotides: TGTGCCAGTACCCTCGACGCGGGTCAGCCCCAGCATTTT. Encoded protein: CASTLDAGQPQHF.

This chain connects TRBV6-1 to TRBJ1-6; D not certain. This CDR3 is built from 15 residues. The germline CDR1 and CDR2 sequences are MNHNS and SASEGT. Trimming shortened V by 3 bases and J by 1 base, and 7 bases separated the two germline ends. The CDR3 loop reads CASSDRGSYNSPLHF. CDR3 DNA: TGTGCCAGCAGTGACCGGGGATCCTATAATTCACCCCTCCACTTT.

The rearrangement uses TRBV14 and TRBJ2-3, with TRBD2 matching over 11 bases. CDR3 length equals 16 residues. CDR1 is SGHDN and CDR2 is FVKESK in the germline V gene. Losses at the gene ends were 4 bases for V and 2 bases for J; bases not matched to a gene: 5. CDR3 nucleotides: TGTGCCAGCAGCCCTAGACTAGCGGGACTCACAGATACGCAGTATTTT. Translating it yields CASSPRLAGLTDTQYF.

In nucleotides, the CDR3 is TGTGCCAGCAGTTTACCGGGGTCGGGGGAGCCCCAGCATTTT. It yields the protein CASSLPGSGEPQHF. The genes are TRBV28 and TRBJ1-5; D may be TRBD1 (5 bases). Trimming took off 2 bases at V and 8 bases at J, with 13 bases between the two ends. This CDR3 has 14 residues. Germline V gene lookup returns CDR1 MDHEN and CDR2 SYDVKM.

The chain carries TRBV29-1 and TRBJ2-3; TRBD2 matches 9 bases. Unmatched junction bases numbered 8, after V lost 4 bases and J lost 0 bases. The CDR3 has 16 residues. The germline V gene encodes CDR1 SQVTM and CDR2 ANQGSEA. CDR3: CSVVLAGPTSTDTQYF. The CDR3 DNA is TGCAGCGTTGTCCTAGCGGGGCCCACTAGCACAGATACGCAGTATTTT.

This chain joins TRBV7-8 and TRBJ1-1; 9 nucleotides line up with TRBD1. The CDR3 is made up of 13 amino acids. Germline assignment: CDR1 SGHVS and CDR2 FQNEAQ. V lost 6 bases and J lost 3; bases outside the gene matches: 2. The CDR3 nucleotides are TGTGCCAGCAGGACAGGGGGGGACACTGAAGCTTTCTTT. It specifies CASRTGGDTEAFF. Full variable domain (missing parts from reference TRBV7-8 and TRBJ1-1): GAGVSQSPRYKVAKRGQDVALRCDPISGHVSLFWYQQALGQGPEFLTYFQNEAQLDKSGLPSDRFFAERPEGSVSTLKIQRTQQEDSAVYLCASRTGGDTEAFFGQGTRLTVV.

V and J are TRBV14 and TRBJ1-6, with 8 bases matching TRBD1. Germline CDR1 is SGHDN and CDR2 is FVKESK. V lost 5 bases and J lost 7; bases outside the gene matches: 7. This CDR3 has 15 residues. The CDR3 loop reads CASSKTGDGNSPLHF. The CDR3 DNA follows: TGTGCCAGCAGCAAGACAGGGGATGGAAATTCACCCCTCCACTTT.

The V call is TRBV5-6, the J call TRBJ2-7, with TRBD1 matching 9 bases. The CDR3 totals 14 residues. Germline trimming cut 3 bases from V and 1 base from J; bases unmatched to any gene: 2. Per the germline V gene, CDR1 is SGHDT and CDR2 is YYEEEE. This CDR3 reads CASSSGQGSYEQYF. The CDR3 coding sequence is TGTGCCAGCAGCTCGGGACAGGGATCCTACGAGCAGTACTTC.

The chain uses TRBV7-9 and TRBJ2-1, with D tentatively TRBD2 (5 bases). CDR3 length: 14 residues. The germline CDR1 and CDR2 sequences are SEHNR and FQNEAQ (reference sequence). V dropped 4 bases and J dropped 3 bases, with 10 bases sitting between them. CDR3 DNA: TGTGCCAGCAGCTCGGACTGGGACTACAATGAGCAGTTCTTC. Translated, it gives CASSSDWDYNEQFF.